This T cell receptor beta chain was profiled in a study of blood T cell repertoires in COVID-19 (dated by TCRdb to the early 2020s). Notes on the research overall: The collaborator samples originated in the United States, Italy and Spain and spanned the acute and convalescent phases of COVID-19. The material from the prospective study consisted of cDNA or gDNA derived from T cells, B-cell-depleted T cells, or PBMCs. Deeply sampled blood TCRbeta repertoires from subjects exposed to, actively infected with, or recovered from COVID-19 were included in the dataset. The repertoires were released in a freely available public database intended as a resource for research on the immune response to SARS-CoV-2. The samples were drawn from two sources: the first 160 participants of the ongoing ImmuneRACE study, and 1,000 to 1,500 subjects contributed by 6 global collaborators. Sample metadata almost always included a de-identified subject ID, COVID-19 status, age in years and sex. HLA class I and class II types, where available, came from metadata supplied by the sample provider rather than from assay-based typing. Overall study results and their limits: The quantity of clinical and demographic metadata differed by source and by participant and was supplied without curation.

Participants in the prospective study were enrolled through a virtual design, were aged roughly 18 to 90 years, and lived in 24 United States geographic areas. Cohort assignment in the prospective study relied on participant-reported clinical history from a screening survey and a study questionnaire. Recovered participants in ImmuneRACE Cohort 3 were defined by two consecutive negative NP/OP PCR tests, clearance by a healthcare professional, or resolution of symptoms. Each participant in the prospective study had whole blood, serum and a nasopharyngeal or oropharyngeal swab collected by mobile phlebotomists. Prospective study participants could optionally give additional blood draws and questionnaires over an approximately 2-month period. Before DNA extraction, prospective study blood samples were shipped either frozen or at room temperature. From the cysteine through the phenylalanine, the CDR3 covers 15 amino acids. Just CDR3 DNA is preserved here, 45 bases in frame from base 1. The V and J ends are trimmed by 3 bases and 2 bases, leaving 11 bases between them. CDR1 SGDLS and CDR2 YYNGEE were looked up in the germline V gene.

TCRbeta CDR3 regions were amplified from genomic DNA using the immunoSEQ Assay, a bias-controlled multiplex PCR. Turning to the authors' computational methods: The number of nucleated cells in each sample was estimated from the amplification of reference gene primers within the assay. To quantify the absolute abundance of each unique TCRbeta CDR3 rearrangement, sequence reads were collapsed and filtered. Productive Simpson clonality was computed per sample as the square root of Simpson's diversity index over productive rearrangements. The immuneACCESS repertoire file appears here via TCRdb, limited to in-frame rearrangements. These files lack a portion of the clones; in checked studies, under half of the deficit traces to unresolved V genes, and the cause of the others is not known. From that table come the V and J calls and clone size; the DNA was used to work out D and trimming. The sample table shows about 250,000 clones, and around 89% are seen once. 2.5% to 3.5% of the sample goes to the ten largest clones.

Comments on this clone: What antigen it recognizes has not been identified. No base quality information exists; no much larger clone differs at one position.

The sequenced material came from PBMCs or T cells enriched from blood (not recorded which). The TCR sequence derives from a woman in her 50s who had recovered from COVID-19. This chain is built from TRBV9 and TRBJ2-2, with the D gene too uncertain to name. The CDR3 loop reads CASSGLQRNTGELFF. The DNA reads as follows: TGTGCCAGCAGCGGACTTCAGCGCAACACCGGGGAGCTGTTTTTT.